The present entry profiles one T cell receptor beta chain with its context. These data come from a study of blood T cell repertoires in COVID-19. Original data processing: Amplification of reference gene primers was used by the study to estimate nucleated cell counts. The method was immunoSEQ multiplex PCR; TCRdb's version includes in-frame clones alone and lacks a portion of them. V and J calls and clone size are copied from that table; D and trimming were computed from the DNA. The sample holds around 200,000 clones, around 78% seen once. From germline, CDR1 is SEHNR and CDR2 FQNEAQ (reference sequence). V lost 5 bases to trimming and J lost 3 bases; unmatched junction nucleotides: 8. The length of the CDR3 is 16 residues.

Sequencing was done on a sample of peripheral blood. This chain connects TRBV7-9 to TRBJ2-1; TRBD2 matches 9 bases. This clonotype was obtained from an elderly woman with active or convalescent COVID-19. CDR3 bases: TGTGCCAGCAGCCCCTTTCAGCGGGGGGTCTACAATGAGCAGTTCTTC. Amino acids: CASSPFQRGVYNEQFF.